The sequence of this TCR beta chain was determined in a study of blood T cell repertoires in COVID-19. Across about two dozen US areas, participants ranged in age from about 18 to 90 years. Sequencing was performed with immunoSEQ multiplex PCR; in TCRdb, only in-frame clones are kept and a portion is missing. The sample lists some 330,000 clones, under 90% seen once, with about 4.6% in the top ten. The germline gives CDR1 MNHEY, CDR2 SMNVEV (reference sequence). The ends were cut back, 5 bases at V and 4 bases at J, with 8 bases in the middle. CDR3 length equals 13 residues. This chain joins TRBV27 and TRBJ1-4; maybe TRBD1 (5 bases). The receptor comes from a man aged 25 to 40 who had recovered from COVID-19. The sequencing input was PBMCs or T cells enriched from blood (not recorded which). The CDR3 region has the DNA TGTGCCAGCAGTCGGGGGTATAATGAAAAACTGTTTTTT. It is translated as CASSRGYNEKLFF.